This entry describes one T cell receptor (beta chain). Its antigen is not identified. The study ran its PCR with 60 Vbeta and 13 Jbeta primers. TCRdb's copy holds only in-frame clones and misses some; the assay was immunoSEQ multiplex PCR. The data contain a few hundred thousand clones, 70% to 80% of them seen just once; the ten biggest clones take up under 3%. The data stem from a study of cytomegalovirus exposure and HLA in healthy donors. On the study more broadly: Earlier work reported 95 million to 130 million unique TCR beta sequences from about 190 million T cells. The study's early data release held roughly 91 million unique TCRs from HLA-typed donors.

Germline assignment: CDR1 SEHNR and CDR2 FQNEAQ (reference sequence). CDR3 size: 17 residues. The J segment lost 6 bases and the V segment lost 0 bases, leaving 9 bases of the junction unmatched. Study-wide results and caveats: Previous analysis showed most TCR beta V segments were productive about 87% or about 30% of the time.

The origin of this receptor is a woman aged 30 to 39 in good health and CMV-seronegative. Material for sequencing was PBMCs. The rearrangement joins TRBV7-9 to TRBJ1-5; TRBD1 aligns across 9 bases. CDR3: CASSLAHDRGTGQPQHF. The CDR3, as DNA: TGTGCCAGCAGCTTAGCGCACGACAGGGGGACCGGTCAGCCCCAGCATTTT.